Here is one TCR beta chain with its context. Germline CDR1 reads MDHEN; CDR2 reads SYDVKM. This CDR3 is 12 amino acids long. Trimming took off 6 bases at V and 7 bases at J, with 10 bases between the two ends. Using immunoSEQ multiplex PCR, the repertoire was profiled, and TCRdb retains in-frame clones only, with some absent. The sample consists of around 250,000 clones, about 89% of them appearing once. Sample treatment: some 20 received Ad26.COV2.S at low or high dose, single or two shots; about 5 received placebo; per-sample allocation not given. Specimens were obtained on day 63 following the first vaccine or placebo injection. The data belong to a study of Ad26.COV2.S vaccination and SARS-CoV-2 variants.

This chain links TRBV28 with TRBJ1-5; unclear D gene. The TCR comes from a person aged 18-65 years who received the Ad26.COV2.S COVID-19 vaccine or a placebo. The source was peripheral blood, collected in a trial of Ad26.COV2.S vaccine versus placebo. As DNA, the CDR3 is TGTGCCAGCAGCCGACCTATGCAGCCCCAGCATTTT. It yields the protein CASSRPMQPQHF.